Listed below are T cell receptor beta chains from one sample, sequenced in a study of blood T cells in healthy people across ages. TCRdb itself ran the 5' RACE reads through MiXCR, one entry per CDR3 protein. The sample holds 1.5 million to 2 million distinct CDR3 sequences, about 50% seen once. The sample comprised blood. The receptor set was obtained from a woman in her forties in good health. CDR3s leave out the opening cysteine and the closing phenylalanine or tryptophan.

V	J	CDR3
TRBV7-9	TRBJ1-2	ASSSGQGRDYGYT
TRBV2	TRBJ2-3	ASTPGRRTPDTQY
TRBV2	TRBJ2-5	ASLAWEQY
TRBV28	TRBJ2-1	ASKIRSSVNEQF
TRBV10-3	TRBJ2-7	AISTGQSYEQY
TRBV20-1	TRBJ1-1	SARTPTGGAF
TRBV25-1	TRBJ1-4	ASSAPTGTYEKLF
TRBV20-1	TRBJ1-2	SALRGLNSNYGYT
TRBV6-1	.	ASTGTAGYEQY
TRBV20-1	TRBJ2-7	SAPARSIGEQY
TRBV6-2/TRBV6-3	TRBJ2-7	ASTNTDWSYEQY
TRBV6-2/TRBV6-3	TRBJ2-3	ASSAHNTDTQY
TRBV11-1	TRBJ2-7	ASSERLAGAEQY
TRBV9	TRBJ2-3	ASSSNDGLTDTQY
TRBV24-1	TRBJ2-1	ATSEKPGGLETQF
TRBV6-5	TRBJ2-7	ASSSSGVRAQGSYEQY
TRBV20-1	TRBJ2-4	SATPGVALSKNIQY
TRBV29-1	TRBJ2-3	SVEHVGVSTDTQY
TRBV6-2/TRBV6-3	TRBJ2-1	ASSYGGAAYNEQF
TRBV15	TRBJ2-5	ATSTWRAVETQY
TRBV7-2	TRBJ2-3	ASSLPAGQGSTVITDTQY
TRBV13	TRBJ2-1	ACDRDRVNEQF
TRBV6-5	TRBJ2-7	ASSYTDRVAYEQY
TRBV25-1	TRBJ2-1	ASSDRREKQF
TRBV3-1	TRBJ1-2	ASSQAGFNYGYT
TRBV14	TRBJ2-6	ASSQDLGQGSSGANVLT
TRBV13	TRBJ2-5	ASSTAGGKETQY
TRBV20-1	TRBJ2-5	SARDNEATQETQY
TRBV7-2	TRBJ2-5	ASSSGLAGGTQY
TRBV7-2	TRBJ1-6	ASSLDQTGSPLH
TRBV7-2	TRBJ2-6	ASSAEQGSVSGANVLT
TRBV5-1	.	ASSPGQGRGYEQY
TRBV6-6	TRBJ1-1	ASSYAGEAF